Listed below are T cell receptor beta chains from one sample, sequenced in a study of T-cell memory formation after mild COVID-19. A single record per CDR3 protein comes from TCRdb applying MiXCR to the 5' RACE reads. The table lists around 510,000 distinct CDR3 sequences, about 20% of them singletons. The sequencing sample was made of PBMCs or a T cell subset sorted from them (not recorded which). The source of these receptors is an adult woman who had mild COVID-19 (a few samples of this study predate the infection). Cell type and time point are not known. The CDR3 runs from the conserved cysteine through the conserved F or W. The D gene is left open where the match is weak. The listing skips clone size in some rows; elsewhere it reads once, few, many or a size class.

TRBJ2-7	-	TRBV7-9	few	TGTGCCAGCAGCTCCCACATAAACCAACCCTACGAGCAGTACTTC	CASSSHINQPYEQYF
TRBJ2-7	TRBD1	TRBV3-1	few	TGTGCCAGCAGCCAGTACAGGGGGCGCGCCTACGAGCAGTACTTC	CASSQYRGRAYEQYF
TRBJ2-7	-	TRBV12-3/TRBV12-4	few	TGTGCCAGCAGTTTTTATCCCAGGAGCTCCTACGAGCAGTACTTC	CASSFYPRSSYEQYF
TRBJ2-5	TRBD2	TRBV29-1	few	TGCAGCGTCGCCCGACTAGCGGGAGAGACCCAGTACTTC	CSVARLAGETQYF
TRBJ2-7	-	TRBV11-2	-	TGTGCCAGCAGCATACTCCGGAGCGGCGGGTTATACGAGCAGTACTTC	CASSILRSGGLYEQYF
TRBJ2-1	TRBD1	TRBV12-5	-	TGTGCTAGTGGTCGGGGACAGGGGGAAAATGAGCAGTTCTTC	CASGRGQGENEQFF
TRBJ2-1	TRBD2	TRBV6-5	once	TGTGCCAGCAGTTACTCGAGACTAGCGGGAGTCAGAGGCAATGAGCAGTTCTTC	CASSYSRLAGVRGNEQFF
TRBJ2-1	-	TRBV7-6	-	TGTGCCAGCAGCGGCGACCTAACACCAGACACTTTGAATGAGCAGTTCTTC	CASSGDLTPDTLNEQFF
TRBJ2-1	TRBD2	TRBV5-4	few	TGTGCCAGCAGCTTGCCTAGCGGGGGGGCTTCCTACAATGAGCAGTTCTTC	CASSLPSGGASYNEQFF
TRBJ2-4	-	TRBV20-1	-	TGCAGTGCTAGTGAGCGCCGGGGCGCTAAAAACATTCAGTACTTC	CSASERRGAKNIQYF
TRBJ1-1	-	TRBV13	many	TGTGCCAGCAGCACCTCGACAGGTTTCGCTGAAGCTTTCTTT	CASSTSTGFAEAFF
TRBJ1-1	TRBD1	TRBV3-1	-	TGTGCCAGCAGCCAAGGGGGACAGGGTATTATGAACACTGAAGCTTTCTTT	CASSQGGQGIMNTEAFF
TRBJ1-1	TRBD1	TRBV30	-	TGTGCCTGGAGTTTCGAGACAGGGGGGGACACTGAAGCTTTCTTT	CAWSFETGGDTEAFF
TRBJ2-5	-	TRBV20-1	-	TGCAGTGCACCCAACAGGGAGACCCAGTACTTC	CSAPNRETQYF
TRBJ2-7	TRBD2	TRBV6-6	-	TGTGCCAGCAGTTACTCGGGACTAGCAACCGACGAGCAGTACTTC	CASSYSGLATDEQYF
TRBJ2-3	-	TRBV24-1	-	TGTGCCACCAGTGGCCCCGAAACAGATACGCAGTATTTT	CATSGPETDTQYF
TRBJ1-1	-	TRBV12-3/TRBV12-4	-	TGTGCCAGCAGTTCCCACGGGGGGAACACTGAAGCTTTCTTT	CASSSHGGNTEAFF
TRBJ2-2	-	TRBV12-3/TRBV12-4	-	TGTGCCAGCAGTTTCCGTGAAAACACCGGGGAGCTGTTTTTT	CASSFRENTGELFF
TRBJ2-5	-	TRBV27	few	TGTGCCAGCAGCGGCCAGGGGATAGGAGAGACCCAGTACTTC	CASSGQGIGETQYF
TRBJ2-3	TRBD1	TRBV6-2/TRBV6-3	-	TGTGCCAGCAGTTTAGAGGGGGCGTCCGGAGATACGCAGTATTTT	CASSLEGASGDTQYF
TRBJ2-7	TRBD2	TRBV12-3/TRBV12-4	few	TGTGCCAGCAGTTTGGCGGGGGGTGTATACGAGCAGTACTTC	CASSLAGGVYEQYF
TRBJ2-7	-	TRBV5-1	-	TGCGCCAGCAGTGCCGGGATCGGCTACGAGCAGTACTTC	CASSAGIGYEQYF
TRBJ2-5	TRBD1	TRBV5-1	-	TGCGCCAGCAGCTTGCAGGGGGTTGGGGAGACCCAGTACTTC	CASSLQGVGETQYF
TRBJ2-7	TRBD1	TRBV7-2	few	TGTGCCAGCAGCCCGTTGACAGGGGCGGGTAACGAGCAGTACTTC	CASSPLTGAGNEQYF
TRBJ2-1	TRBD1	TRBV11-3	-	TGTGCCAGCAGCTTCCGGACAGGGGGCAGGAGGGACGATGAGCAGTTCTTC	CASSFRTGGRRDDEQFF
TRBJ2-5	TRBD1	TRBV7-9	-	TGTGCCAGCAGCTACCCGACAGGGTTCCAAGAGACCCAGTACTTC	CASSYPTGFQETQYF
TRBJ2-3	TRBD2	TRBV12-3/TRBV12-4	-	TGTGCCAGCAGTTTCTCGACTAGCGGCACAGATACGCAGTATTTT	CASSFSTSGTDTQYF
TRBJ2-5	-	TRBV7-2	-	TGTGCCAGCAGCTTAGCGGGGGCAGCGCGACGAGAGACCCAGTACTTC	CASSLAGAARRETQYF
TRBJ2-3	TRBD2	TRBV7-2	few	TGTGCCAGCAGCGGACTAGCGGGAGCAGATACGCAGTATTTT	CASSGLAGADTQYF
TRBJ2-5	TRBD1	TRBV24-1	-	TGTGCCACCAGTGATCCCGCCTCTCACCGGGACAGGGCTTACCAAGAGACCCAGTACTTC	CATSDPASHRDRAYQETQYF